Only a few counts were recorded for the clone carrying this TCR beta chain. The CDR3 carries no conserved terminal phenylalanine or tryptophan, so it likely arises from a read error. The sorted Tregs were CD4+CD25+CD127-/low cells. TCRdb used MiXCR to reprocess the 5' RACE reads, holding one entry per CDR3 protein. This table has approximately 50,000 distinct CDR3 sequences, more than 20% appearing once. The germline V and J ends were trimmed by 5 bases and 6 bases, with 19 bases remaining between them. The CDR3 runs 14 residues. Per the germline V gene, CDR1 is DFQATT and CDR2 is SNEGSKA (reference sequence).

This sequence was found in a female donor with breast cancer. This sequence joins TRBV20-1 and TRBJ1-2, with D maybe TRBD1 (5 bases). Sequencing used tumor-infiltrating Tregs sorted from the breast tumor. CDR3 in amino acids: CSALIDRGRDGYTL. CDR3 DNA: TGCAGTGCTTTAATCGATCGGGGCAGGGATGGCTACACCCTC.